The clone carrying this TCR beta chain was counted once. Its antigen remains unidentified. Per the germline V gene, CDR1 is SGHDT and CDR2 is YYEEEE. There are 15 residues in the CDR3. The ends lost 4 bases at V and 0 bases at J; junction bases unmatched: 6. The entry originates in a study of cytomegalovirus exposure and HLA in healthy donors. Study-wide results and caveats: Most CMV-associated TCR beta chains were later found to appear HLA-restricted.

PCR employed 60 Vbeta and 13 Jbeta primers. Sequencing was performed with immunoSEQ multiplex PCR; in TCRdb, only in-frame clones are kept and a portion is missing. Of about 43,000 clones detected, about 60% appear once; the ten largest clones hold 12%. V gene TRBV5-6 combines with J gene TRBJ2-7, with 8 bases lining up with TRBD1. The sample comprised PBMCs. The sequence derives from a man aged 60 to 69 in good health and CMV-seropositive. CDR3 sequence reads: CASSAGTGISYEQYF. The CDR3 DNA sequence: TGTGCCAGCAGCGCCGGGACAGGTATCTCCTACGAGCAGTACTTC.